This TCR beta chain was retrieved from a study of shared clonotypes between healthy human individuals. Assay used: immunoSEQ multiplex PCR; TCRdb lists only in-frame clones, some missing. The sample lists roughly 200,000 clones, approximately 70% occurring once. The CDR3 runs 16 residues. Germline CDR1 reads MNHEY; CDR2 reads SVGAGI. The V and J ends lost 2 bases and 5 bases respectively, with 15 bases between them. This sequence joins TRBV6-5 and TRBJ2-2; a possible D gene is TRBD2 (6 bases). The clonotype was recovered from a man younger than 45 in good health. Input material: memory CD4+ T cells sorted from blood. This sample's subset: CD45RA-negative fraction. CDR3 in DNA: TGTGCCAGCAGTTACGAAGAGACTAGGGGAACCGGGGAGCTGTTTTTT. Its protein is CASSYEETRGTGELFF.